This T cell receptor (beta chain) comes out of a study of T cell responses to AZD1222 COVID-19 vaccine (dated by TCRdb to about 2021). In terms of the full investigation: TCR sequencing covered approximately 230 trial participants: 200 to 220 given two doses of AZD1222 and 26 given two doses of MenACWY control vaccine. Trial participants were enrolled by age into 18-55, 56-69 and 70-plus year subgroups, with 148, 28 and 57 TCR-sequenced participants respectively.

The sample's time point label, decoded: about 28 days (+/-7) after the second vaccine dose. AZD1222 recipients given second doses at about 4 weeks or at about 12 weeks were pooled, since spike-specific TCR depth and breadth were not found to differ between the two schedules. Vaccinee samples were obtained from the UK trials COV001 and COV002, which included a single-blind randomized controlled phase 2/3 trial of AZD1222 (ChAdOx1 nCoV-19) in healthy adults. For TCRbeta chain sequencing, PBMC samples from trial participants were taken at day 0 and at day 28 after the second dose. On this clone itself: Its antigen target is currently unknown. No much larger clone is present one base from it, and per-base qualities are unavailable.

Reading the germline V gene (reference sequence) gives CDR1 SGHAT and CDR2 FQDESV. V was cut back by 3 bases and J by 7 bases, leaving a gap of 4 bases between them. The CDR3, cysteine through phenylalanine, is 11 amino acids long. The read is trimmed to its CDR3 DNA, 33 bases read in frame from base 1. Results the study describes overall, beyond this receptor: The vaccine-associated CD4 TCRs covered the entire spike protein, and the dominant responses fell in regions 160-218 and 743-854. Only a handful of AZD1222 recipients were SARS-CoV-2 seropositive at baseline, limiting conclusions about previously exposed vaccinees. Because no day 14 peak-response samples were available, the repertoires could be characterized only after the peak T cell response. Spike-specific TCR breadth and depth rose significantly after two AZD1222 doses compared with day 0 and with MenACWY recipients. Most participants were white British and females outnumbered males, and the authors suggested that clonal diversity may have been underestimated. Epitopes outside the regions mutated in the B.1.351 and B.1.1.7 variants were reportedly recognized by nearly half of the unique spike-specific TCRs. The 56-69-year group was small, and its depth increase did not reach significance, likely because of low power.

The CDR3 regions of human TCRbeta chains were subjected to immunosequencing. In the authors' own workflow: Repertoire TCRs were matched against a reference library of SARS-CoV-2-specific TCRs generated with the MIRA antigen-specificity platform. Breadth was defined as the fraction of unique TCRs that were SARS-CoV-2-associated. Depth was defined as the fraction of total T cells that were SARS-CoV-2-associated. Using the MIRA data, every spike-specific TCR was mapped to the spike region that the TCR reacted to and assigned to either a CD4 or a CD8 class. Log10-transformed breadth and depth values were compared by one-way ANOVA with Sidak's multiple comparisons tests. The clones in this table, taken by TCRdb from immuneACCESS, are in-frame only. Not every clone is retained; where verified, under half of the shortfall comes from an unresolved V gene, and the cause of the rest is unknown. That table is the source of V, J and clone size, and D and trimming were worked out from the DNA. The sample table shows 70,000 to 75,000 clones, and about 78% are seen once. Roughly 50% of the sample lies in the top ten.

This specimen consisted of peripheral blood, obtained 28 days after the second AZD1222 dose. The chain joins TRBV11-1 to TRBJ1-3; the D segment cannot be called with confidence. The sequence was collected from an adult who received the AZD1222 COVID-19 vaccine. The CDR3: CASSLGNTIYF. Read as DNA, the sequence is TGTGCCAGCAGCTTGGGGAACACCATATATTTT.